Detailed here is one T cell receptor beta chain. In the original analysis: It was from reference gene primer amplification that nucleated cell counts were estimated. Sequencing used immunoSEQ multiplex PCR; TCRdb keeps in-frame clones, though not all of them. The V and J calls and clone size come from that table; D and trimming were worked out from the DNA. The top ten hold 1.1% to 1.5% of the sample, which has about 120,000 clones, roughly 84% seen once. The data originate from a study of blood T cell repertoires in COVID-19. For the study at large: COVID-19 samples collected from the United States, Italy and Spain covered acute and convalescent phases. T cells, B-cell-depleted T cells, or PBMCs supplied cDNA or gDNA.

The TCR originated in a man aged 40-50 years with acute or convalescent COVID-19. Sample: peripheral blood.

The CDR3 nucleotides are TGTGCCAGCAGCATGGGACTACGTGAGCAGTTCTTC. Protein: CASSMGLREQFF. This chain connects TRBV7-9 to TRBJ2-1; 7 nucleotides agree with TRBD2. The germline V gene has CDR1 SEHNR and CDR2 FQNEAQ (reference sequence). The V segment lost 5 bases and the J segment 9 bases; nucleotides outside the gene matches: 4. The CDR3 length is 12 residues.